The rows below give T cell receptor beta chains drawn from one sample of a study of blood T cell repertoires in COVID-19. The method was immunoSEQ multiplex PCR; TCRdb's version includes in-frame clones alone and lacks a portion of them. The table records some 60,000 clones, more than 85% of them present only once. The specimen was peripheral blood. These receptors came from a man in his sixties with acute or convalescent COVID-19. Each CDR3 is given with its conserved first and last residue. Each record gives: J gene, clone size, V gene, D gene, CDR3 protein, CDR3 DNA. D genes are given only for firm matches. Not all rows give a size; the values are once, few, many and, for expanded clones, a class.

TRBJ1-1 | . | TRBV18 | . | CASSGSVSTEAFF | TGTGCCAGCTCAGGTAGCGTGAGCACTGAAGCTTTCTTT
TRBJ2-7 | . | TRBV27 | . | CASSTLVGSSYEQYF | TGTGCCAGCAGTACCCTTGTGGGCAGCTCCTACGAGCAGTACTTC
TRBJ2-5 | . | TRBV27 | TRBD1 | CASSLMPGGQGALETQYF | TGTGCCAGCAGTTTAATGCCGGGCGGACAGGGGGCTTTAGAGACCCAGTACTTC
TRBJ1-1 | . | TRBV5-1 | TRBD1 | CASSGDSQNTEAFF | TGCGCCAGCAGCGGGGACAGTCAGAACACTGAAGCTTTCTTT
TRBJ2-7 | . | TRBV13 | TRBD2 | CASSFRLAASYEQYF | TGTGCCAGCAGCTTCCGACTAGCGGCATCCTACGAGCAGTACTTC
TRBJ1-3 | . | TRBV11-2 | . | CASSPRGGRISGNTIYF | TGTGCCAGCAGCCCTAGGGGAGGACGGATCTCTGGAAACACCATATATTTT
TRBJ2-7 | . | TRBV27 | . | CASSHGTNYEQYF | TGTGCCAGCAGTCACGGGACAAACTACGAGCAGTACTTC
TRBJ1-2 | . | TRBV5-6 | . | CASSLVGDGYTF | TGTGCCAGCAGCTTGGTAGGGGATGGCTACACCTTC
TRBJ2-7 | . | TRBV5-1 | . | CASSLAGGRYEQYF | TGCGCCAGCAGCTTGGCCGGAGGGAGGTACGAGCAGTACTTC
TRBJ2-1 | . | TRBV6-5 | TRBD2 | CASSIGTSAYNEQFF | TGTGCCAGCAGTATTGGGACTAGCGCCTACAATGAGCAGTTCTTC
TRBJ1-4 | . | TRBV11-1 | . | CASSLRTATNEKLFF | TGTGCCAGCAGCCTTCGAACAGCAACTAATGAAAAACTGTTTTTT
TRBJ1-6 | . | TRBV5-1 | TRBD1 | CASSLDRGNNSPLHF | TGCGCCAGCAGCTTGGACAGGGGGAATAATTCACCCCTCCACTTT
TRBJ2-3 | . | TRBV7-9 | TRBD2 | CASSRVGREKADTQYF | TGTGCCAGCAGCCGAGTAGGGCGGGAGAAGGCAGATACGCAGTATTTT
TRBJ1-2 | . | TRBV6-6 | . | CASSYSTGESDGYTF | TGTGCCAGCAGTTACTCGACGGGGGAATCTGATGGCTACACCTTC
TRBJ2-5 | . | TRBV6-1 | TRBD1 | CASSDGDRVKYF | TGTGCCAGCAGTGACGGGGACAGGGTCAAGTACTTC
TRBJ2-5 | . | TRBV18 | TRBD1 | CASSRDRVGETQYF | TGTGCCAGCTCACGAGACAGGGTCGGGGAGACCCAGTACTTC
TRBJ1-5 | few | TRBV11-2 | . | CASSIGGFSNQPQHF | TGTGCCAGCAGTATAGGAGGTTTTAGCAATCAGCCCCAGCATTTT
TRBJ2-4 | . | TRBV19 | TRBD2 | CASRGRGGAGGNIQYF | TGTGCCAGTAGGGGCCGGGGGGGAGCTGGGGGAAACATTCAGTACTTC
TRBJ2-3 | . | TRBV3-1/TRBV3-2 | . | CASSPGTDTQYF | TGTGCCAGCAGCCCGGGGACAGATACGCAGTATTTT
TRBJ2-5 | . | TRBV11-2 | TRBD2 | CASSARTSGGQETQYF | TGTGCCAGCAGCGCCCGGACTAGCGGGGGCCAAGAGACCCAGTACTTC
TRBJ2-2 | few | TRBV27 | TRBD2 | CASSRYLAGVTGELFF | TGTGCCAGCAGTAGATACCTAGCGGGAGTAACCGGGGAGCTGTTTTTT
TRBJ2-3 | . | TRBV20-1 | . | CSARTGDTQYF | TGCAGTGCGAGAACTGGAGATACGCAGTATTTT
TRBJ2-3 | . | TRBV7-8 | TRBD2 | CASSQNSGVAHTQYF | TGTGCCAGCAGTCAGAATAGCGGGGTGGCTCATACGCAGTATTTT
TRBJ2-1 | . | TRBV29-1 | TRBD2 | CSVRGLAYITYNEQFF | TGCAGCGTGCGAGGACTAGCGTATATTACCTACAATGAGCAGTTCTTC
TRBJ1-6 | once | TRBV21-1 | . | CASSNGRDRAPSYNSPLHF | TGTGCCAGCAGCAATGGTCGAGACAGGGCTCCCTCCTATAATTCACCCCTCCACTTT
TRBJ1-1 | . | TRBV30 | . | CAWSKGPLRLGTEAFF | TGTGCCTGGAGTAAGGGGCCGCTACGGCTGGGCACTGAAGCTTTCTTT
TRBJ2-2 | . | TRBV28 | . | CASSLLRDTGELFF | TGTGCCAGCAGTTTGTTGAGGGACACCGGGGAGCTGTTTTTT
TRBJ2-6 | . | TRBV5-1 | . | CASSLKTANSGANVLTF | TGCGCCAGCAGCCTTAAGACAGCCAACTCTGGGGCCAACGTCCTGACTTTC
TRBJ2-2 | . | TRBV25-1 | . | CASSEGALYNTGELFF | TGTGCCAGCAGTGAAGGTGCCCTATATAACACCGGGGAGCTGTTTTTT
TRBJ1-2 | . | TRBV15 | . | CATSREAGPYGYTF | TGTGCCACCAGCAGGGAGGCAGGCCCCTATGGCTACACCTTC
TRBJ1-5 | . | TRBV2 | TRBD1 | CASSETGAGQPQHF | TGTGCCAGCAGTGAGACAGGGGCGGGCCAGCCCCAGCATTTT
TRBJ1-6 | . | TRBV27 | . | CASTGFDSPLHF | TGTGCCAGCACCGGGTTTGATTCACCCCTCCACTTT
TRBJ1-6 | . | TRBV13 | . | CASSYRPRSSYNSPLHF | TGTGCCAGCAGCTACCGACCCCGGAGCTCCTATAATTCACCCCTCCACTTT
TRBJ2-2 | . | TRBV5-1 | . | CASSLPGNTGELFF | TGCGCCAGCAGCTTGCCGGGAAACACCGGGGAGCTGTTTTTT
TRBJ2-1 | . | TRBV7-9 | TRBD2 | CASSLESSGRYEQFF | TGTGCCAGCAGCTTAGAGTCTAGCGGGAGGTATGAGCAGTTCTTC
TRBJ1-5 | . | TRBV30 | . | CAWSVLLLPNQPQHF | TGTGCCTGGAGTGTACTTCTGCTCCCCAATCAGCCCCAGCATTTT
TRBJ1-5 | . | TRBV28 | . | CASHSPNQPQHF | TGTGCCAGCCACTCCCCCAATCAGCCCCAGCATTTT
TRBJ2-2 | . | TRBV7-8 | TRBD2 | CASSPLTGGNTGELFF | TGTGCCAGCAGCCCTCTGACGGGAGGGAACACCGGGGAGCTGTTTTTT
TRBJ2-7 | once | TRBV18 | . | CASSPASGPWDDEQYF | TGTGCCAGCTCACCCGCGAGCGGGCCCTGGGACGACGAGCAGTACTTC
TRBJ1-2 | . | TRBV5-8 | . | CASSLRQVYGYTF | TGTGCCAGCAGCTTGAGACAGGTTTATGGCTACACCTTC
TRBJ2-5 | . | TRBV7-2 | TRBD2 | CASSLGLAGETQYF | TGTGCCAGCAGCTTGGGACTAGCGGGAGAGACCCAGTACTTC
TRBJ2-5 | . | TRBV25-1 | TRBD1 | CASSEFGDRVETQYF | TGTGCCAGCAGTGAATTTGGAGACAGGGTTGAGACCCAGTACTTC
TRBJ2-2 | few | TRBV10-1 | . | CASRDTGTTNTGELFF | TGCGCCAGCAGGGACACGGGGACAACGAACACCGGGGAGCTGTTTTTT
TRBJ1-6 | . | TRBV6-6 | TRBD1 | CASSPEQQGARYSPLHF | TGTGCCAGCAGTCCGGAGCAACAGGGGGCGCGGTATTCACCCCTCCACTTT
TRBJ2-4 | . | TRBV30 | . | CAWSVPRVSKNIQYF | TGTGCCTGGAGTGTCCCCAGGGTCAGCAAAAACATTCAGTACTTC
TRBJ1-1 | . | TRBV6-2/TRBV6-3 | . | CASSYSERGEAFF | TGTGCCAGCAGTTACTCGGAAAGGGGTGAAGCTTTCTTT